This T cell receptor (beta chain) is drawn from a study of T cells in Graves' hyperthyroidism and ophthalmopathy. The V and J ends lost 3 bases and 1 base, in that order; junction bases with no gene match: 4. The CDR3 loop spans 15 amino acids. Germline CDR1 DFQATT, CDR2 SNEGSKA (reference sequence). Researchers took RNA transcripts and amplified the TCR beta CDR3 regions from them. In the first-round RT-PCR of the TCR CDR3, the HTBI primer set was used. TCRdb fed the multiplex PCR reads into MiXCR, producing one record per CDR3 protein. The sample lists around 190,000 distinct CDR3 sequences, around 17% occurring once.

The sample taken for sequencing was blood. The chain carries TRBV20-1 and TRBJ1-5, with TRBD1 identical over 9 bases. This receptor was identified in a woman in her forties or fifties with Graves' hyperthyroidism. DNA for the CDR3: TGCAGTGCTAGTGAGGACAGGGGAAGCAATCAGCCCCAGCATTTT. Residues: CSASEDRGSNQPQHF.